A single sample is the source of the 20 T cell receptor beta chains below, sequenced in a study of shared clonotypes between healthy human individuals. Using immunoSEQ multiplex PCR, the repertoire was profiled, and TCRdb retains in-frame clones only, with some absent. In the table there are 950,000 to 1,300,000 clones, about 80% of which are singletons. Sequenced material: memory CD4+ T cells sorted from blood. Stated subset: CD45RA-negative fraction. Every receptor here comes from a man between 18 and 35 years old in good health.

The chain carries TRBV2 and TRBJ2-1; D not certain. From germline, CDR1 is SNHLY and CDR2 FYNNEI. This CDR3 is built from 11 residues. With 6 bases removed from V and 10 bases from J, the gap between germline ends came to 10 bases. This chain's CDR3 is CASRSALEQFF. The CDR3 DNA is TGTGCCAGCAGGTCAGCGCTCGAGCAGTTCTTC.

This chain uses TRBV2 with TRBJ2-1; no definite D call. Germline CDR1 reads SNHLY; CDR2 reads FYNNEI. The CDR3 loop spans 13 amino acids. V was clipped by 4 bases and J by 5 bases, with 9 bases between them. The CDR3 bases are TGTGCCAGCAGTGCGAACAGTAACAATGAGCAGTTCTTC. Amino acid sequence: CASSANSNNEQFF.

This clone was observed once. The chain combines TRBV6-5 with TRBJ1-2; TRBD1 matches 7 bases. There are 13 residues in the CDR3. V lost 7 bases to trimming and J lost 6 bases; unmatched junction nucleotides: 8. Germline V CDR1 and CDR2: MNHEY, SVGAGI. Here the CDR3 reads CASIPGGGDGYTF. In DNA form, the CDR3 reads TGTGCCAGCATCCCAGGAGGGGGCGATGGCTACACCTTC.

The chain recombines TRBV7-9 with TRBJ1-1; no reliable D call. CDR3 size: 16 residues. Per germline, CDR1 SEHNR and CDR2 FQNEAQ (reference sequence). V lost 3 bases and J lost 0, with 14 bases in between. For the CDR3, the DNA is TGTGCCAGCAGCTTTGGAATTTTTCCTGTGAACACTGAAGCTTTCTTT. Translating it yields CASSFGIFPVNTEAFF.

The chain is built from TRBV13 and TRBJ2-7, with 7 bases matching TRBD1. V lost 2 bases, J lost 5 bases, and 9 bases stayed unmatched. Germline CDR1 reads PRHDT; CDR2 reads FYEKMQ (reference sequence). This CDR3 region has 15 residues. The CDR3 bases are TGTGCCAGCAGCTTACGACAGGGACGCTTCCACGAGCAGTACTTC. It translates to CASSLRQGRFHEQYF.

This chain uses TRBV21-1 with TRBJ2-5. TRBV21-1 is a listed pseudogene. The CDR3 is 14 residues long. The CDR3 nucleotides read TGTGCCAGCAGCAAAAGGTTTGCGCAAGAGACCCAGTACTTC. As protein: CASSKRFAQETQYF.

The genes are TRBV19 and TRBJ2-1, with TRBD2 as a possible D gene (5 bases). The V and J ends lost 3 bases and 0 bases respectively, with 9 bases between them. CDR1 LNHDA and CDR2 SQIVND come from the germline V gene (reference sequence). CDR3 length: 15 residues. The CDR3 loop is CASSMEDSSYNEQFF. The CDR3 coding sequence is TGTGCCAGTAGTATGGAGGATAGCTCCTACAATGAGCAGTTCTTC.

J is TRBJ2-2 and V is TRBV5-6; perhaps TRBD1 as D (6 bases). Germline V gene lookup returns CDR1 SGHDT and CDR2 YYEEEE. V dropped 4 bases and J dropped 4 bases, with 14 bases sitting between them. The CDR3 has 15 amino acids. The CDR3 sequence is CASSTGGVPTGELFF. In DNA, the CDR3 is TGTGCCAGCAGCACTGGGGGCGTTCCCACCGGGGAGCTGTTTTTT.

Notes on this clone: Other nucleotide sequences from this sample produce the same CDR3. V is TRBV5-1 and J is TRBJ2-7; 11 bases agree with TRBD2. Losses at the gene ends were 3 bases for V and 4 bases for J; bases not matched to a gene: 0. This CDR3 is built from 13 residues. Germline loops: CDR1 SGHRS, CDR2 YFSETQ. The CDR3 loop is CASSWTSGYEQYF. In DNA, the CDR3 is TGCGCCAGCAGCTGGACTAGCGGGTACGAGCAGTACTTC.

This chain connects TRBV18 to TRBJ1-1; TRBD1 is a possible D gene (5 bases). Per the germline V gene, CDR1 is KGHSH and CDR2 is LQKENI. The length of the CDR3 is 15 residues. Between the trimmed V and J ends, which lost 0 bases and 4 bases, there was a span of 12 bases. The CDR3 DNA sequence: TGTGCCAGCTCACCACCGGCAGGGTGGGGCACTGAAGCTTTCTTT. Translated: CASSPPAGWGTEAFF. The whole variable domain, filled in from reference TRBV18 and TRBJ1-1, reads NAGVMQNPRHLVRRRGQEARLRCSPMKGHSHVYWYRQLPEEGLKFMVYLQKENIIDESGMPKERFSAEFPKEGPSILRIQQVVRGDSAAYFCASSPPAGWGTEAFFGQGTRLTVV.

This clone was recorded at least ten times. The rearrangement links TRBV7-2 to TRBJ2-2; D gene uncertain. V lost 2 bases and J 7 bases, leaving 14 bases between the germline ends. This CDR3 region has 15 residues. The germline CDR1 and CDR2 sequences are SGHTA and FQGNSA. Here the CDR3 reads CASSLSVGSLGELFF. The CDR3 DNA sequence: TGTGCCAGCAGCTTATCTGTTGGGTCACTCGGGGAGCTGTTTTTT.

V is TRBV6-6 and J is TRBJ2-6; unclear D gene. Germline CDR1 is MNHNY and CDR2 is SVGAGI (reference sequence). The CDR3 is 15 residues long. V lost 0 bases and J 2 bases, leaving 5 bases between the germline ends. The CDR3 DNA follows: TGTGCCAGCAGTTACTCGGGGACTGGGGCCAACGTCCTGACTTTC. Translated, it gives CASSYSGTGANVLTF.

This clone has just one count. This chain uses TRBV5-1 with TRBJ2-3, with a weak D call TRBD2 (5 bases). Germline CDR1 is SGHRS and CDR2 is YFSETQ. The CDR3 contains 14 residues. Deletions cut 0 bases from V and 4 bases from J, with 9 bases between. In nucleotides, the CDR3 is TGCGCCAGCAGCTTGGGAGGGAACCCAGATACGCAGTATTTT. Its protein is CASSLGGNPDTQYF.

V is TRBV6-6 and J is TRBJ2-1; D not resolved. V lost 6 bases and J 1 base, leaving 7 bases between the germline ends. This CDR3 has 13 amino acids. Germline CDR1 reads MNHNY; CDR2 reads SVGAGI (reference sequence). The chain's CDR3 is CASRAQSYNEQFF. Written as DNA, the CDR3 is TGTGCCAGCAGGGCCCAGTCCTACAATGAGCAGTTCTTC.

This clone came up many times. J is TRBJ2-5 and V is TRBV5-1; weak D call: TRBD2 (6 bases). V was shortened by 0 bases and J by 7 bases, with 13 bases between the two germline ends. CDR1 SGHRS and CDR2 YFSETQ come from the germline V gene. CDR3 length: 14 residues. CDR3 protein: CASSLERVGGTQYF. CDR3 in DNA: TGCGCCAGCAGCTTGGAACGGGTGGGAGGGACCCAGTACTTC.

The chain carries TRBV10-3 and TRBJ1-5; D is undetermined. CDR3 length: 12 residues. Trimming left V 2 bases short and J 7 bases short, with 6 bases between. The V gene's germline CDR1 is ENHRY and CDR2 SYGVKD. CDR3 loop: CAISEGGQPQHF. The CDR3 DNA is TGTGCCATCAGTGAGGGAGGGCAGCCCCAGCATTTT.

CDR3 bases: TGCGCCAGCAGCCAACTGGGAGGGGAGACCCAGTACTTC. Translating gives CASSQLGGETQYF. The chain carries TRBV4-1 and TRBJ2-5; 7 bases align to TRBD2. The CDR3 totals 13 residues. Germline V gene data show CDR1 as MGHRA and CDR2 as YSYEKL. Losses at the gene ends were 2 bases for V and 5 bases for J; bases not matched to a gene: 2.

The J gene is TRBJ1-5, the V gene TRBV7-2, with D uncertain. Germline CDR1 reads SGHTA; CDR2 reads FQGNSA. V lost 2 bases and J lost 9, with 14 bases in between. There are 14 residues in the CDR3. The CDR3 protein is CASSLTQSRSPQHF. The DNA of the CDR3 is TGTGCCAGCAGCTTAACACAGTCCCGTTCGCCCCAGCATTTT.

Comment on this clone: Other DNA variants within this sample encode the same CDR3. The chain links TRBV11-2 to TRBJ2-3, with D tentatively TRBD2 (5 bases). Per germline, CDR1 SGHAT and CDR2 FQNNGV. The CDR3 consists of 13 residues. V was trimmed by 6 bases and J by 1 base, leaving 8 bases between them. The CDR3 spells CASSWTRTDTQYF. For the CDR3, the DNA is TGTGCCAGCAGTTGGACTCGCACAGATACGCAGTATTTT.

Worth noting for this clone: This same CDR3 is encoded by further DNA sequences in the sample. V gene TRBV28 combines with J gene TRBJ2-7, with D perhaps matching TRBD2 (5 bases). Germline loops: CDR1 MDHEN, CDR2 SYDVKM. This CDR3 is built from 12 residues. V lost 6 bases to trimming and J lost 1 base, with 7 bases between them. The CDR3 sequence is CASSRGSYEQYF. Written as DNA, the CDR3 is TGTGCCAGCAGCCGGGGTTCCTACGAGCAGTACTTC.